Listed below are T cell receptor beta chains from one sample, sequenced in a study of early T cells in non-severe SARS-CoV-2 infection. TCRdb re-analysed the 5' RACE reads in MiXCR, keeping a single row per CDR3 protein. The sample shows tens of thousands of distinct CDR3 sequences, 15% to 18% of them seen only once. The sequenced sample was whole blood. Receptors originate from an adult who was a healthcare worker with PCR-confirmed SARS-CoV-2 infection or an uninfected control (not recorded which). The CDR3 runs from the conserved cysteine through the conserved F or W. D genes are given only for firm matches. Size tells how often a clone was seen (once, few, many) or the class of an expanded clone, and some rows leave it out.

>NA|NA|TRBV19|TRBJ2-7
CASSISAVYEQYF
TGTGCCAGTAGTATATCAGCAGTCTACGAGCAGTACTTC
>many|NA|TRBV19|TRBJ1-2
CASSTKNYGYTF
TGTGCCAGTAGTACTAAAAACTATGGCTACACCTTC
>NA|NA|TRBV29-1|TRBJ1-2
CSVGRAGGYTF
TGCAGCGTTGGACGTGCTGGTGGCTACACCTTC
>few|TRBD1|TRBV12-3/TRBV12-4|TRBJ1-2
CASSFDRGNYGYTF
TGTGCCAGCAGTTTTGACAGGGGGAACTATGGCTACACCTTC
>few|NA|TRBV29-1|TRBJ1-1
CSVEPQNTEAFF
TGCAGCGTTGAACCCCAGAACACTGAAGCTTTCTTT
>many|NA|TRBV7-9|TRBJ1-2
CASSDQGPYGYTF
TGTGCCAGCAGCGACCAGGGGCCCTATGGCTACACCTTC
>NA|NA|TRBV2|TRBJ1-5
CASSDRGAQHF
TGTGCCAGCAGTGATAGGGGGGCCCAGCATTTT
>few|NA|TRBV6-1|TRBJ1-6
CASSEVWRNSPLHF
TGTGCCAGCAGTGAAGTCTGGCGTAATTCACCCCTCCACTTT
>NA|NA|TRBV9|TRBJ1-5
CASSVTAINQPQHF
TGTGCCAGCAGCGTTACAGCGATCAATCAGCCCCAGCATTTT
>few|NA|TRBV5-6|TRBJ1-2
CASSLGENGYTF
TGTGCCAGCAGCTTGGGAGAGAATGGCTACACCTTC
>NA|NA|TRBV4-1|TRBJ2-6
CASSQVYYGANVLTF
TGCGCCAGCAGCCAAGTCTACTATGGGGCCAACGTCCTGACTTTC
>many|TRBD1|TRBV20-1|TRBJ1-2
CSARETGRGYTF
TGCAGTGCTAGAGAGACAGGGAGGGGCTACACCTTC
>many|NA|TRBV2|TRBJ2-5
CASIFPGGEETQYF
TGTGCCAGCATTTTCCCCGGAGGAGAAGAGACCCAGTACTTC
>NA|TRBD1|TRBV6-6|TRBJ1-1
CASRDRGRTEAFF
TGTGCCAGCAGGGACAGGGGTAGGACTGAAGCTTTCTTT
>NA|NA|TRBV6-8|TRBJ1-6
CASSYLASSYNSPLHF
TGTGCCAGCAGTTACCTGGCGAGCTCCTATAATTCACCCCTCCACTTT
>NA|TRBD1|TRBV3-1|TRBJ1-1
CASSKASGGTEAFF
TGTGCCAGCAGCAAAGCTTCAGGGGGCACTGAAGCTTTCTTT
>many|NA|TRBV28|TRBJ1-6
CASSREWDSPLHF
TGTGCCAGCAGTAGAGAGTGGGATTCACCCCTCCACTTT
>few|NA|TRBV25-1|TRBJ1-5
CASSPIGNQPQHF
TGTGCCAGCAGCCCTATAGGGAATCAGCCCCAGCATTTT
>few|TRBD1|TRBV5-6|TRBJ2-1
CASSFGTGERINEQFF
TGTGCCAGCAGCTTTGGTACAGGGGAACGAATTAATGAGCAGTTCTTC
>few|NA|TRBV27|TRBJ2-7
CASSRRTARPEQYF
TGTGCCAGCAGTCGACGGACCGCGCGCCCCGAGCAGTACTTC
>NA|NA|TRBV27|TRBJ2-4
CASRTLGDRAKNIQYF
TGTGCCAGCAGAACCTTAGGAGATAGAGCCAAAAACATTCAGTACTTC
>few|NA|TRBV9|TRBJ2-5
CASSVEEETQYF
TGTGCCAGCAGCGTGGAAGAAGAGACCCAGTACTTC
>NA|TRBD2|TRBV29-1|TRBJ2-1
CSVGASGALSEQFF
TGCAGCGTTGGGGCTAGCGGGGCTCTCAGTGAGCAGTTCTTC
>many|NA|TRBV4-3|TRBJ1-2
CASSQDNGSGRNYGYTF
TGCGCCAGCAGCCAAGATAATGGCAGTGGCCGTAACTATGGCTACACCTTC
>NA|NA|TRBV6-5|TRBJ2-3
CASSYRGGKGDTQYF
TGTGCCAGCAGCTACCGGGGCGGGAAAGGAGATACGCAGTATTTT
>few|NA|TRBV5-1|TRBJ2-2
CASSLGVPNTGELFF
TGCGCCAGCAGCTTGGGAGTCCCGAACACCGGGGAGCTGTTTTTT
>few|NA|TRBV6-2/TRBV6-3|TRBJ1-5
CASSYWGAQGQPQHF
TGTGCCAGCAGTTACTGGGGGGCGCAGGGTCAGCCCCAGCATTTT
>few|NA|TRBV12-3/TRBV12-4|TRBJ1-2
CASSFGAAGYTF
TGTGCCAGCAGTTTCGGCGCCGCTGGCTACACCTTC
>few|NA|TRBV20-1|TRBJ2-7
CSANRLAYEQYF
TGCAGTGCTAACAGACTGGCCTACGAGCAGTACTTC
>NA|TRBD1|TRBV5-1|TRBJ2-5
CASSPGTGGSVTQYF
TGCGCCAGCAGCCCGGGGACAGGGGGTTCGGTGACCCAGTACTTC
>few|NA|TRBV7-2|TRBJ2-7
CASSLIRPLSYEQYF
TGTGCCAGCAGCTTAATAAGGCCTCTTTCCTACGAGCAGTACTTC
>NA|TRBD2|TRBV28|TRBJ2-1
CASSLRLAGAQYNEQFF
TGTGCCAGCAGTCTAAGACTAGCGGGGGCCCAGTACAATGAGCAGTTCTTC
>NA|TRBD1|TRBV4-1|TRBJ1-3
CASRSFPGTGGRSSGNTIYF
TGCGCCAGCAGATCTTTTCCCGGGACAGGGGGCAGAAGCTCTGGAAACACCATATATTTT
>few|NA|TRBV6-2/TRBV6-3|TRBJ2-7
CASSYSTISYEQYF
TGTGCCAGCAGTTACTCGACCATATCCTACGAGCAGTACTTC
>NA|NA|TRBV3-1|TRBJ2-1
CASSPKTSRKEQFF
TGTGCCAGCAGCCCAAAAACTAGCCGAAAGGAGCAGTTCTTC
>NA|TRBD1|TRBV7-9|TRBJ1-6
CATTGGEAAHYNSPLHF
TGTGCCACCACAGGGGGCGAGGCCGCACATTATAATTCACCCCTCCACTTT
>few|TRBD1|TRBV20-1|TRBJ2-3
CSALGQGPDTQYF
TGCAGTGCTCTTGGACAGGGCCCAGATACGCAGTATTTT
>few|NA|TRBV7-8|TRBJ2-7
CASSSGPGEQYF
TGTGCCAGCAGCTCCGGGCCGGGGGAGCAGTACTTC
>few|NA|TRBV7-2|TRBJ2-7
CASSFRRGDSRQYF
TGTGCCAGCAGCTTTCGCCGGGGCGATAGTCGGCAGTACTTC
>many|TRBD1|TRBV7-6|TRBJ1-5
CASSLQGPNQPQHF
TGTGCCAGCAGCCTACAGGGGCCAAATCAGCCCCAGCATTTT
>few|NA|TRBV10-3|TRBJ2-7
CATDPGRSSYEQYF
TGTGCCACGGATCCCGGGCGGAGCTCCTACGAGCAGTACTTC
>NA|NA|TRBV7-6|TRBJ1-1
CASSGMDLNTEAFF
TGTGCCAGCAGCGGAATGGATTTGAACACTGAAGCTTTCTTT
>NA|TRBD1|TRBV2|TRBJ2-7
CASSAGTVGQYF
TGTGCCAGCAGTGCCGGGACAGTTGGGCAGTACTTC